This section outlines one T cell receptor beta chain sequence together with its context. This specimen comes from a study of patients and donors after allogeneic stem cell transplantation. The CDR3 consists of 14 residues. Trimming shortened V by 6 bases and J by 5 bases, and 17 bases separated the two germline ends. From germline, CDR1 is SGHKS and CDR2 YYEKEE (reference sequence). MiXCR was run by TCRdb on the RT-PCR reads, yielding one entry per CDR3 protein. The repertoire holds approximately 170,000 distinct CDR3 sequences, with approximately 30% as singletons. The specimen sequenced was blood, either unsorted or a sorted T cell fraction (not recorded which). V usage is TRBV5-5 and J usage is TRBJ1-2; D call uncertain. This clonotype was sampled from a human donor who was either an allogeneic HSCT recipient or a stem cell or donor lymphocyte infusion donor (not recorded which). It is not recorded whose cells these are; they may come from a transplant donor. The CDR3: CASIGSKGLYGYTF. CDR3 coding DNA: TGTGCCAGCATAGGGTCAAAGGGATTATATGGCTACACCTTC.